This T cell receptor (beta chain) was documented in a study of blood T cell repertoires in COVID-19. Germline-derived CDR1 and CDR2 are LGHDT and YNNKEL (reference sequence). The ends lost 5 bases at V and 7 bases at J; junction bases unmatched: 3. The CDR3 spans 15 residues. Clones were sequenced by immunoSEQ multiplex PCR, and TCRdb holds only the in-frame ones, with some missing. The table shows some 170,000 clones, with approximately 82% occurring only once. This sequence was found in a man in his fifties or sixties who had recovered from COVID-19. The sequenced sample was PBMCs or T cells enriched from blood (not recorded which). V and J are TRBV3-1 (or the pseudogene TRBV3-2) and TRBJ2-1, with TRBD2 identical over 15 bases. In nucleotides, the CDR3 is TGTGCCAGCAGCGGACTAGCGGGGGGGACGAATGAGCAGTTCTTC. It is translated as CASSGLAGGTNEQFF.